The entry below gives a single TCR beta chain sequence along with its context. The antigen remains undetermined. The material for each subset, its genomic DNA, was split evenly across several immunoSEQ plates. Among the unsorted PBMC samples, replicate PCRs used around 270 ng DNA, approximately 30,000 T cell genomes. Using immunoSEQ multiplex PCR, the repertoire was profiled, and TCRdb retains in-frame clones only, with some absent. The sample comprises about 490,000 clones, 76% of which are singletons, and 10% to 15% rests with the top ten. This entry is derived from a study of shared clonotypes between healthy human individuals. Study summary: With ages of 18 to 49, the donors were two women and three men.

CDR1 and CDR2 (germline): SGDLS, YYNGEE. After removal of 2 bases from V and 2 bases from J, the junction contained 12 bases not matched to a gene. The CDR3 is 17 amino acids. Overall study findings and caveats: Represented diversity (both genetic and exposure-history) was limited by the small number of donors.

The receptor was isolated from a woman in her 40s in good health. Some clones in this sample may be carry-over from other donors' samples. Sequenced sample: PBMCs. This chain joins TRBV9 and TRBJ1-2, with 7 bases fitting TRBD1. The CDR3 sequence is CASSVSREGGVNYGYTF. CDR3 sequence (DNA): TGTGCCAGCAGCGTTTCTCGGGAAGGGGGCGTCAACTATGGCTACACCTTC.